These T cell receptor beta chains were read from a single sample in a study of blood T cells in healthy people across ages. TCRdb used MiXCR to reprocess the 5' RACE reads, holding one entry per CDR3 protein. The sample includes around 800,000 distinct CDR3 sequences, under 80% of them seen just once. Sequenced material: blood. The receptor set was obtained from a man under 40 in good health. CDR3s include the opening cysteine and the closing phenylalanine or tryptophan. The order of the fields is clone size, J gene, V gene, CDR3 length, D gene, CDR3 protein, CDR3 DNA. D genes are given only for firm matches. Where a row states a size, it is once, few, many or the class of an expanded clone; other rows omit it.

- TRBJ2-1 TRBV13 17 - CASSLRPPGSSYNEQFF TGTGCCAGCAGCTTACGCCCCCCAGGATCCTCCTACAATGAGCAGTTCTTC
- TRBJ1-2 TRBV7-9 16 TRBD1 CASSYSPGQVTHGYTF TGTGCCAGCAGCTACTCACCGGGACAGGTTACTCATGGCTACACCTTC
- TRBJ2-4 TRBV7-2 13 TRBD1 CASSMDRGDIQYF TGTGCCAGCAGCATGGACAGGGGAGACATTCAGTACTTC
- TRBJ2-7 TRBV27 15 TRBD2 CASGLMASGYYEQYF TGTGCCAGCGGTTTAATGGCTAGCGGATACTACGAGCAGTACTTC
few TRBJ2-4 TRBV2 14 - CASRPQLAKNIQYF TGTGCCAGCAGACCTCAACTAGCCAAAAACATTCAGTACTTC
- TRBJ2-7 TRBV7-9 13 - CASSFEVGHEQYF TGTGCCAGCAGCTTCGAAGTAGGCCACGAGCAGTACTTC
few TRBJ2-5 TRBV3-1 17 TRBD2 CASSQDISGGIRETQYF TGTGCCAGCAGCCAAGATATAAGCGGGGGGATAAGAGAGACCCAGTACTTC
few TRBJ2-5 TRBV29-1 13 - CSVEGRDAETQYF TGCAGCGTTGAGGGAAGGGATGCAGAGACCCAGTACTTC
few TRBJ2-5 TRBV29-1 15 - CSVGTPDRPLSEQYF TGCAGCGTTGGGACCCCGGACAGACCTCTAAGTGAGCAGTACTTC
- TRBJ1-1 TRBV5-1 13 - CASSTSGWAEAFF TGCGCCAGCAGCACTTCAGGGTGGGCTGAAGCTTTCTTT
- TRBJ2-1 TRBV6-2/TRBV6-3 15 TRBD2 CASIGLADSYNGQFF TGTGCCAGCATAGGACTAGCGGACTCCTACAATGGGCAGTTCTTC
- TRBJ2-7 TRBV7-2 13 - CASSLGDWGWQYF TGTGCCAGCAGCTTAGGGGACTGGGGATGGCAGTACTTC
many TRBJ2-1 TRBV5-1 15 - CASSLSGVSYNEQFF TGCGCCAGCAGCTTGTCAGGGGTATCCTACAATGAGCAGTTCTTC
- TRBJ2-3 TRBV10-3 13 TRBD1 CAISETGENTQYF TGTGCCATCAGTGAGACAGGGGAAAATACGCAGTATTTT